These 4 T cell receptor beta chains were all obtained from the same sample, sequenced in a study of blood T cell repertoires in COVID-19 (dated by TCRdb to 2019 to 2021). Library construction relied on the immunoSEQ multiplex PCR assay. As stored in TCRdb, this immuneACCESS dataset retains in-frame rearrangements with V and J assigned. A fraction of the clones does not appear; measured against another copy, unresolved V genes explain less than half of the discrepancy, and the remainder lacks a known reason. The sample table contains 72,000 or so clones; only one count was recorded for about four fifths of them. The ten most abundant clones make up 18% of the sample. Sequencing input: peripheral blood. These receptors all stem from a man between 70 and 80 years old who had recovered from COVID-19.

This clone was counted between two and nine times. The chain uses TRBV21-1 and TRBJ1-1. TRBV21-1 is recorded as a pseudogene. There are 14 residues in the CDR3. CDR3 sequence reads: CASSNGGWDTEAFF. CDR3 in DNA: TGTGCCAGCAGCAATGGAGGGTGGGACACTGAAGCTTTCTTT.

This clone occurred once. The V gene is TRBV5-4, the J gene TRBJ2-3, with 10 bases fitting TRBD2. The CDR3 loop spans 20 amino acids. The J segment lost 1 base and the V segment lost 1 base, leaving 15 bases of the junction unmatched. Germline loops: CDR1 SGHNT, CDR2 YYREEE (reference sequence). CDR3 sequence (DNA): TGTGCCAGCAGCTTGTTTGGAGTAGCGGGAGGAGGTTTTGGCACAGATACGCAGTATTTT. This translates into CASSLFGVAGGGFGTDTQYF.

The rearrangement uses TRBV30 and TRBJ2-5; 7 nucleotides match TRBD1. The V segment lost 1 base and the J segment 4 bases; nucleotides outside the gene matches: 9. CDR1 and CDR2 (germline): GTSNPN, SVGIG (reference sequence). CDR3 length equals 15 residues. The DNA for the CDR3 is TGTGCCTGGAGTGAAAAATACAGGGGAAGAGAGACCCAGTACTTC. This encodes CAWSEKYRGRETQYF.

V gene TRBV10-1 combines with J gene TRBJ2-1; 10 bases agree with TRBD2. The CDR3 length is 18 residues. Germline V gene sequence: CDR1 WNHNN, CDR2 SYGVQD (reference sequence). Trimming at V came to 3 bases and at J to 8 bases, leaving 16 bases not matched to a gene. This chain's CDR3 is CASSDEASGRRSKHEQFF. The CDR3 DNA follows: TGCGCCAGCAGTGACGAGGCTAGCGGGAGAAGGAGTAAACATGAGCAGTTCTTC.